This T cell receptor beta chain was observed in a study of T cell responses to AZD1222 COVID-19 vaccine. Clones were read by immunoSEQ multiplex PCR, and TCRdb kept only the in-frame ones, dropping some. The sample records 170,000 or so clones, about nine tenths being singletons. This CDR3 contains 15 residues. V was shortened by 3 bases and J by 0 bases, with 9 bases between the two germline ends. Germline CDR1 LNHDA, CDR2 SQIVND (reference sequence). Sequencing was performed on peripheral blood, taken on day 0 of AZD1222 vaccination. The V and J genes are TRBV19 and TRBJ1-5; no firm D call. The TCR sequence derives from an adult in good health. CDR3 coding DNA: TGTGCCAGTAGTATTGGCAGCTATAGCAATCAGCCCCAGCATTTT. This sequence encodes CASSIGSYSNQPQHF.